This section outlines one T cell receptor (beta chain) sequence together with its context. The sample comes from a study of blood T cell repertoires in COVID-19. Looking at the study overall: The United States, Italy and Spain were the sources of the acute and convalescent COVID-19 samples. The analysed material was cDNA or gDNA that came from T cells, B-cell-depleted T cells, or PBMCs.

CDR1 and CDR2 from the germline V gene are SGHTA and FQGNSA. The CDR3 sequence is 13 residues long. With 3 bases removed from V and 8 bases from J, the gap between germline ends came to 11 bases. Participants reported their clinical history, and cohort assignment relied on those reports. Someone with COVID-19 had been met by exposed participants within 2 weeks before study entry. TCRdb's table, derived via immunoSEQ multiplex PCR, lists solely in-frame clones and lacks some. The sample consists of 150,000 to 200,000 clones, 75% to 90% of them appearing once. The receptor was isolated from a man aged 70-80 years who had been exposed to COVID-19. The gene calls are TRBV7-2 and TRBJ2-1; D possibly corresponds to TRBD2 (5 bases). Material: PBMCs or T cells enriched from blood (not recorded which). In nucleotides, the CDR3 is TGTGCCAGCAGCTTTTCCCCCGGGGATGAGCAGTTCTTC. Encoded protein: CASSFSPGDEQFF.